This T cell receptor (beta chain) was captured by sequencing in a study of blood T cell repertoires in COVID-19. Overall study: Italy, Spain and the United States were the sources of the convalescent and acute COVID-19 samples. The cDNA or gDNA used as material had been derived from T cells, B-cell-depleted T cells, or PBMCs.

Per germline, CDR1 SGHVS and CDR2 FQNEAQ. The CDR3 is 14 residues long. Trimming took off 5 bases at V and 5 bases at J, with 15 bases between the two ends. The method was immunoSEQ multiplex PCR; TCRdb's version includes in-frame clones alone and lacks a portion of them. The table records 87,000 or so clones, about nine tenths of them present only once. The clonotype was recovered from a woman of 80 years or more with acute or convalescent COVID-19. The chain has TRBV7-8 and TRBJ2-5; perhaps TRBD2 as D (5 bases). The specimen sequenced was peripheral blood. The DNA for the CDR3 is TGTGCCAGCAGCCCGTTTGCGGGTGGGGAGACCCAGTACTTC. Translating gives CASSPFAGGETQYF.